This T cell receptor (beta chain) appears in the sequencing data of a study of technical replicates of blood from a handful of donors. Germline V gene lookup returns CDR1 GTSNPN and CDR2 SVGIG (reference sequence). The V segment lost 8 bases and the J segment 6 bases; nucleotides outside the gene matches: 9. The CDR3 totals 12 residues. Sequencing used immunoSEQ multiplex PCR; TCRdb keeps in-frame clones, though not all of them. In the table there are 55,000 to 75,000 clones, 87% of which are singletons. Sequencing was carried out using PBMCs. This sequence originates from a human donor in good health. Some clones in this sample may be carry-over from other donors' samples. This chain uses TRBV30 with TRBJ2-7; 8 bases map to TRBD2. The CDR3 DNA is TGTGCCCTCCTAGCGGGCCGGGGCGAGCAGTACTTC. Amino acids: CALLAGRGEQYF.